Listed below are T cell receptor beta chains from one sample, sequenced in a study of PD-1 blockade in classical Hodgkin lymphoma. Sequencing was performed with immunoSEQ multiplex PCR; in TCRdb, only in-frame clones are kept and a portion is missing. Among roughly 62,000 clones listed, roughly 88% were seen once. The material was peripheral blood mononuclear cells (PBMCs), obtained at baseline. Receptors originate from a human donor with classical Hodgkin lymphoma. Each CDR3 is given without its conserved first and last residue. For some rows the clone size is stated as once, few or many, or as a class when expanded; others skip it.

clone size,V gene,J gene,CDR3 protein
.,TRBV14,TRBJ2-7,ASSPNWGYEQY
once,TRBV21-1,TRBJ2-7,ASRGGTDSYEQY
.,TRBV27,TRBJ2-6,ASRRAGIPVLT
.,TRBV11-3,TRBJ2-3,ASRGAGAGDTQY
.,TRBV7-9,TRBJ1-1,ASSLGDRDFTDTEAF
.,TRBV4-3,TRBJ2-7,ASSQGRQGARYEQY
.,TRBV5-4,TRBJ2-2,ASSLGLAGGPNTGELF
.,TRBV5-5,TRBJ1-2,ASSTTGLSDYGYT
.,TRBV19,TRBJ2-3,ASSIVLAGVITSTDTQY
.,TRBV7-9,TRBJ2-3,ATPGNRAEDTQY
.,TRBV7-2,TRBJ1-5,ASSLQGGNQPQH
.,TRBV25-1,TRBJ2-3,ASRTGLAGGPIDTQY
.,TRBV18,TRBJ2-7,ASSPTGGPYEQY
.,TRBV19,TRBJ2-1,ASSLRSGGVNNEQF
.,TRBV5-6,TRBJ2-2,ASSVLAGFLTGELF
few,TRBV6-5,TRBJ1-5,ASSKGQGVQPQH
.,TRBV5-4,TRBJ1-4,ASSRTHWQGGAATNEKLF
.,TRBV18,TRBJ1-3,ASSPSINSGNTIY
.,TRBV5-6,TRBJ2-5,ASSLGLARETQY
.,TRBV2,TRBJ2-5,ASAGQEQETQY
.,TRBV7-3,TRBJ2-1,ASSWGTSGDNEQF
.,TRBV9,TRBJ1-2,ASSVGGSLLYGYT
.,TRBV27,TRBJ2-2,ASSLYLGTWRTGELF
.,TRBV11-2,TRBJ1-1,ASSFDLGRQQNTEAF
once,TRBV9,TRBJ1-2,ASSVTQGSYGYT